This T cell receptor (beta chain) is drawn from a study of early T cells in non-severe SARS-CoV-2 infection. The wider study: The input, bulk RNA from unsorted whole blood, was sequenced, and chains were unpaired.

This clonotype has ten or more counts. Germline V gene lookup returns CDR1 SGHNT and CDR2 YYREEE (reference sequence). The CDR3 sequence is 18 residues long. The ends were cut back, 0 bases at V and 6 bases at J, with 21 bases in the middle. Unique molecular identifiers were attached to individual cDNA molecules. In TCRdb, the 5' RACE reads were re-called with MiXCR into one record per CDR3 protein. The sample comprises roughly 61,000 distinct CDR3 sequences, roughly a tenth of which are singletons, and around 1.8% rests with the top ten. The chain employs TRBV5-4 and TRBJ2-2, with D possibly called TRBD1 or TRBD2 (6 bases each). This TCR came from an adult who was a healthcare worker with PCR-confirmed SARS-CoV-2 infection or an uninfected control (not recorded which). The source material was whole blood. The CDR3 region is CASSLGGWVRGGAGELFF. The CDR3 DNA follows: TGTGCCAGCAGCTTGGGAGGATGGGTCAGGGGAGGAGCCGGGGAGCTGTTTTTT.